The source of this TCR beta chain is a study of T cells expressing NK-cell markers. The CDR3 contains 13 residues. Reanalyzing the 5' RACE reads, TCRdb keeps one entry per CDR3 protein, without DNA. This repertoire includes approximately 380,000 distinct CDR3 sequences. The sequence derives from a man aged 18 to 69 in good health. What was sequenced was blood T cells: a sorted CD56 or NKG2C T cell subset, CD4+ or CD8+ T cells, or bulk PBMC T cells (not recorded which). The V gene is TRBV12-3 or TRBV12-4, the J gene TRBJ2-7; without DNA, the TCRdb call of TRBD1 cannot be checked. CDR3 amino acids: CADSRDGGYEQYF.